One and the same sample provided the 4 T cell receptor beta chains below, sequenced in a study of shared clonotypes between healthy human individuals. Assay: immunoSEQ multiplex PCR; the TCRdb copy retains only in-frame clones and omits some. The sample yields more than 1 million clones, more than 75% seen once. The specimen sequenced was memory CD4+ T cells from PBMCs. Stated subset: CD45RA-negative fraction. The receptors were sampled from a man younger than 30 in good health. Some clones in this sample may be carry-over from other donors' samples.

This clone was observed once. The V gene is TRBV6-6, the J gene TRBJ1-2; 11 bases line up with TRBD1. The CDR3 spans 13 residues. From germline, CDR1 is MNHNY and CDR2 SVGAGI (reference sequence). Losses at the gene ends were 6 bases for V and 5 bases for J; bases not matched to a gene: 2. CDR3 nucleotide sequence: TGTGCCAGCAGAGGGACAGGGGGGTATGGCTACACCTTC. It specifies CASRGTGGYGYTF.

Only a few counts were recorded for this clone. The chain employs TRBV28 and TRBJ1-1, with D uncertain. Trimming stripped 1 base from V and 2 bases from J, with 11 bases between. Germline CDR1 is MDHEN and CDR2 is SYDVKM. This CDR3 is built from 15 residues. CDR3 nucleotide sequence: TGTGCCAGCAGTTTATATTCTGGGGTTAACACTGAAGCTTTCTTT. Protein sequence: CASSLYSGVNTEAFF.

The rearrangement uses TRBV7-9 and TRBJ1-1, with D perhaps TRBD1 (5 bases). The germline CDR1 and CDR2 sequences are SEHNR and FQNEAQ (reference sequence). Trimming pared 6 bases from V and 7 bases from J, leaving 15 bases between. The CDR3 has 13 amino acids. DNA for the CDR3: TGTGCCAGCAGGATCCGGGACCATGGTGAAGCTTTCTTT. Translation gives CASRIRDHGEAFF.

Concerning this clone itself: Mismatch with germline at one junction end may stem from a read error. The chain joins TRBV30 to TRBJ1-4, with D unresolved. The CDR3 runs 11 residues. Germline V gene data show CDR1 as GTSNPN and CDR2 as SVGIG (reference sequence). CDR3 region: CAWDNRERLFF. The DNA for the CDR3 is TGTGCCTGGGACAACAGAGAAAGACTGTTTTTT.